The text below deals with one TCR beta chain. Those enrolled, adults aged roughly 18 to 95 years, came from 24 US areas. As processed by the authors: Amplified reference gene primers provided the basis for estimating nucleated cell counts. Sequenced by immunoSEQ multiplex PCR; TCRdb stores in-frame clones only, minus some. That table gives V, J and clone size, and the DNA gave D and trimming. The table records under 350,000 clones, 65% to 90% of them present only once. This entry is derived from a study of blood T cell repertoires in COVID-19. About the study: Samples of COVID-19 (acute and convalescent) were obtained from the United States, Italy and Spain. From T cells, B-cell-depleted T cells, or PBMCs came the material, which was cDNA or gDNA.

Germline V gene lookup returns CDR1 SEHNR and CDR2 FQNEAQ (reference sequence). The CDR3 consists of 17 residues. V was shortened by 5 bases and J by 4 bases, with 20 bases between the two germline ends. The sequencing sample was made of PBMCs or T cells enriched from blood (not recorded which). This TCR derives from a woman in her 40s with acute COVID-19. The chain employs TRBV7-9 and TRBJ1-4; tentatively, D is TRBD1 (6 bases). The CDR3 sequence: CASSPTWDNAHNEKLFF. Written as DNA, the CDR3 is TGTGCCAGCAGCCCAACCTGGGACAACGCTCATAATGAAAAACTGTTTTTT.